The 14 T cell receptor beta chains presented below share a single source sample, sequenced in a study of blood T cell repertoires in COVID-19. Here immunoSEQ multiplex PCR was the method, and the copy in TCRdb shows in-frame clones only, minus some. The data contain over 90,000 clones, 81% of them seen just once; the ten biggest clones take up roughly 4.8%. Specimen: peripheral blood. These receptors originate from a man older than 75 with COVID-19, enrolled during active disease.

V gene TRBV5-4 combines with J gene TRBJ2-7; D not certain. Germline assignment: CDR1 SGHNT and CDR2 YYREEE (reference sequence). The germline V and J ends were trimmed by 4 bases and 1 base, with 21 bases remaining between them. CDR3 size: 17 residues. The CDR3 DNA reads as TGTGCCAGCAGCCACCGGGTCTTATACCCTACATCCTACGAGCAGTACTTC. Amino acid sequence: CASSHRVLYPTSYEQYF.

The J gene is TRBJ2-2, the V gene TRBV19, with TRBD1 matching over 7 bases. The CDR3 has 14 residues. CDR1 LNHDA and CDR2 SQIVND come from the germline V gene (reference sequence). The junction had 2 bases not matched to a gene; V was cut back by 5 bases and J by 2 bases. CDR3 nucleotide sequence: TGTGCCAGTAGTGGGACAGTTAACACCGGGGAGCTGTTTTTT. Translating it yields CASSGTVNTGELFF.

The J gene is TRBJ1-5, the V gene TRBV28; perhaps TRBD1 as D (5 bases). This CDR3 is built from 15 residues. V was pared by 7 bases and J by 3 bases, with 16 bases between. CDR1 and CDR2 (germline): MDHEN, SYDVKM. CDR3 DNA: TGTGCCAGCAAGTTTATTGGGGGGGTCAATCAGCCCCAGCATTTT. Its protein is CASKFIGGVNQPQHF.

The V call is TRBV21-1, the J call TRBJ1-6; no DNA check was done on the table's D call, TRBD1. TRBV21-1 corresponds to a pseudogene. The CDR3 loop spans 15 amino acids. The CDR3 sequence is CASSKWAGYNSPLHF. The CDR3 DNA follows: TGTGCCAGCAGCAAGTGGGCAGGGTATAATTCACCCCTCCACTTT.

The chain recombines TRBV2 with TRBJ2-1; maybe TRBD1 (5 bases). From germline, CDR1 is SNHLY and CDR2 FYNNEI. Trimming pared 2 bases from V and 9 bases from J, leaving 20 bases between. This CDR3 comprises 16 residues. CDR3 amino acids: CASSEFGQGGLSEQFF. The CDR3 nucleotides read TGTGCCAGCAGTGAATTCGGGCAGGGCGGTCTCAGTGAGCAGTTCTTC.

The rearrangement uses TRBV11-2 and TRBJ2-3; unclear D gene. V was shortened by 0 bases and J by 6 bases, with 10 bases between the two germline ends. CDR1 and CDR2 from the germline V gene are SGHAT and FQNNGV. The CDR3 sequence is 14 residues long. DNA of the CDR3: TGTGCCAGCAGCTTAGATCTGTTATCGGATACGCAGTATTTT. It encodes CASSLDLLSDTQYF.

This chain links TRBV27 with TRBJ2-2, with 7 positions matching TRBD1. Trimming cost V 5 bases and J 1 base; bases outside gene matches: 4. Germline V gene sequence: CDR1 MNHEY, CDR2 SMNVEV (reference sequence). The CDR3 covers 15 residues. This CDR3 reads CASSQNRGNTGELFF. CDR3 bases: TGTGCCAGCAGTCAAAACAGGGGGAACACCGGGGAGCTGTTTTTT.

J is TRBJ2-2 and V is TRBV6-6, with 8 bases lining up with TRBD2. The trim removed 5 bases at V and 8 bases at J, leaving 7 bases unmatched. This CDR3 spans 14 amino acids. Per germline, CDR1 MNHNY and CDR2 SVGAGI (reference sequence). The DNA of the CDR3 is TGTGCCAGCAGTCCCCAAAGACTAGCGGGGGAGCTGTTTTTT. It yields the protein CASSPQRLAGELFF.

The chain employs TRBV11-2 and TRBJ2-5, with unresolved D. The CDR3 runs 15 residues. Germline values: CDR1 SGHAT, CDR2 FQNNGV. V shed 0 bases and J shed 4 bases, with 12 bases lying between them. CDR3 region: CASSLDGSSSETQYF. The CDR3 DNA reads as TGTGCCAGCAGCTTAGATGGCAGTTCGTCAGAGACCCAGTACTTC.

V usage is TRBV3-1 (or the pseudogene TRBV3-2) and J usage is TRBJ1-2; 9 bases are shared with TRBD1. Germline V gene sequence: CDR1 LGHDT, CDR2 YNNKEL (reference sequence). The CDR3 has 13 amino acids. V dropped 6 bases and J dropped 3; count of bases not matched to a gene: 2. The CDR3 here is CASRTGGHYGYTF. CDR3 DNA sequence: TGTGCCAGCAGAACAGGGGGCCACTATGGCTACACCTTC.

The chain has TRBV19 and TRBJ2-1; 7 bases line up with TRBD2. The CDR3 spans 14 residues. Germline lookup yields CDR1 LNHDA and CDR2 SQIVND (reference sequence). V gave up 5 bases and J gave up 5 bases; unmatched junction bases: 6. Written as DNA, the CDR3 is TGTGCCAGTAGTCCACAGCGGGACCACAATGAGCAGTTCTTC. It yields the protein CASSPQRDHNEQFF.

The chain carries TRBV5-4 and TRBJ2-7, with D maybe TRBD1 (6 bases). Germline CDR1 and CDR2: SGHNT and YYREEE (reference sequence). This CDR3 spans 14 amino acids. Trimming stripped 0 bases from V and 7 bases from J, with 14 bases between. In DNA, the CDR3 is TGTGCCAGCAGCTTGGCCGTGGGGGCGCGGGAGCAGTACTTC. Protein product: CASSLAVGAREQYF. Full variable domain (remainder filled in from reference TRBV5-4 and TRBJ2-7): ETGVTQSPTHLIKTRGQQVTLRCSSQSGHNTVSWYQQALGQGPQFIFQYYREEENGRGNFPPRFSGLQFPNYSSELNVNALELDDSALYLCASSLAVGAREQYFGPGTRLTVT.

The chain combines TRBV12-3 or TRBV12-4 with TRBJ1-5; TRBD1 matches at 7 bases. There are 13 residues in the CDR3. With V trimmed by 6 bases and J by 4 bases, 3 bases remained unmatched. CDR3 sequence (DNA): TGTGCCAGCAGCCCGGGACAGAATCAGCCCCAGCATTTT. It translates to CASSPGQNQPQHF.

A single count supports this clone. This chain's CDR3 is CATSEGGTGRSYNEQFF. CDR3 nucleotide sequence: TGTGCCACCAGTGAGGGGGGGACAGGGAGATCCTACAATGAGCAGTTCTTC. The V gene is TRBV24-1, the J gene TRBJ2-1; 9 bases line up with TRBD1. Germline lookup yields CDR1 KGHDR and CDR2 SFDVKD. Losses at the gene ends were 4 bases for V and 1 base for J; bases not matched to a gene: 7. The CDR3 is made up of 17 amino acids.